These 14 T cell receptor beta chains share one sample of origin, sequenced in a study of T-cell memory formation after mild COVID-19. TCRdb itself ran the 5' RACE reads through MiXCR, one entry per CDR3 protein. The data show some 160,000 distinct CDR3 sequences, roughly 13% seen once. The specimen sequenced was PBMCs or a T cell subset sorted from them (not recorded which). All receptors derive from a man between 18 and 35 years old who had mild COVID-19 (a few samples of this study predate the infection). Cell type and time point are not known.

In its sample, this clonotype was seen a few times. The J gene is TRBJ2-7, the V gene TRBV7-2, with D possibly matching TRBD2 (5 bases). V dropped 5 bases and J dropped 8 bases, with 13 bases sitting between them. This CDR3 spans 12 amino acids. Germline loops: CDR1 SGHTA, CDR2 FQGNSA. Written as DNA, the CDR3 is TGTGCCAGCAGCCAAGGCACGGGAAAGCAGTACTTC. Translation: CASSQGTGKQYF.

This clonotype was observed a few times. The chain couples TRBV7-3 to TRBJ2-3; TRBD1 is a possible D gene (6 bases). The V and J ends lost 7 bases and 0 bases respectively, with 20 bases between them. Per the germline V gene, CDR1 is SGHTA and CDR2 is FQGTGA. This CDR3 has 17 residues. This CDR3 is CASTLTRGGRSTDTQYF. The CDR3 DNA sequence: TGTGCCAGCACTCTGACCAGGGGCGGTAGGAGCACAGATACGCAGTATTTT.

The chain couples TRBV30 to TRBJ2-5, with D unclear. This CDR3 spans 12 amino acids. V gave up 7 bases and J gave up 5 bases, with 14 bases separating them. Germline CDR1 is GTSNPN and CDR2 is SVGIG (reference sequence). CDR3 sequence reads: CAYDGQWETQYF. CDR3 DNA: TGTGCCTATGACGGGCAGTGGGAGACCCAGTACTTC. Looking up the rest from reference TRBV30 and TRBJ2-5 gives the full variable domain: SQTIHQWPATLVQPVGSPLSLECTVEGTSNPNLYWYRQAAGRGLQLLFYSVGIGQISSEVPQNLSASRPQDRQFILSSKKLLLSDSGFYLCAYDGQWETQYFGPGTRLLVL.

This clonotype was seen more than once but under ten times. The chain joins TRBV10-2 to TRBJ2-7, with D possibly TRBD2 on 5 matching bases. The CDR3 has 15 residues. The germline CDR1 and CDR2 sequences are WSHSY and SAAADI. V was shortened by 3 bases and J by 3 bases, with 15 bases between the two germline ends. The CDR3 loop is CASSDPSGLFYEQYF. Here the CDR3 DNA reads TGCGCCAGCAGTGACCCTAGTGGACTCTTCTACGAGCAGTACTTC.

This clonotype turned up a few times. V usage is TRBV9 and J usage is TRBJ2-1; D remains ambiguous. Trimming took off 4 bases at V and 3 bases at J, with 11 bases between the two ends. Germline V gene lookup returns CDR1 SGDLS and CDR2 YYNGEE. The CDR3 covers 14 residues. CDR3 sequence reads: CASSPRLDYNEQFF. The CDR3, as DNA: TGTGCCAGCAGCCCACGCCTGGACTACAATGAGCAGTTCTTC.

The chain links TRBV5-1 to TRBJ1-2; 11 nucleotides match TRBD1. The CDR3 is 16 residues long. V shed 1 base, J shed 6 bases, and the junction held 8 bases outside the gene matches. The germline V gene encodes CDR1 SGHRS and CDR2 YFSETQ. CDR3 loop: CASSLPPGQGANGYTF. DNA for the CDR3: TGCGCCAGCAGCTTGCCGCCAGGACAGGGGGCCAATGGCTACACCTTC.

There are many counts of this clonotype. This chain joins TRBV7-9 and TRBJ2-2; tentatively, D is TRBD2 (6 bases). The CDR3 consists of 17 residues. The V gene's germline CDR1 is SEHNR and CDR2 FQNEAQ (reference sequence). V was trimmed by 5 bases and J by 2 bases, leaving 18 bases between them. The CDR3 coding sequence is TGTGCCAGCAGCCTAGGGTTTCTAGCGAAAAACACCGGGGAGCTGTTTTTT. Translated, it gives CASSLGFLAKNTGELFF.

This clonotype was seen more than once but under ten times. The chain joins TRBV7-2 to TRBJ2-7; 14 bases line up with TRBD2. CDR3 length: 15 amino acids. With V trimmed by 5 bases and J by 7 bases, 7 bases remained unmatched. Germline lookup yields CDR1 SGHTA and CDR2 FQGNSA. The CDR3 DNA reads TGTGCCAGCAGCCCTAGACTAGCGGGGGGGCGGGAGCAGTACTTC. It codes for CASSPRLAGGREQYF.

The CDR3 sequence: CSARDGREMNTEAFF. CDR3 in DNA: TGCAGTGCTAGAGATGGAAGGGAAATGAACACTGAAGCTTTCTTT. The chain joins TRBV20-1 to TRBJ1-1; no firm D call. V lost 0 bases, J lost 0 bases, and 11 bases lay in between. The CDR3 loop spans 15 amino acids. Germline assignment: CDR1 DFQATT and CDR2 SNEGSKA (reference sequence).

V usage is TRBV10-3 and J usage is TRBJ1-5, with a possible D match to TRBD1 (5 bases). The CDR3 totals 15 residues. The germline gives CDR1 ENHRY, CDR2 SYGVKD. Trimming removed 5 bases at V and 7 bases at J, with 18 bases between. For the CDR3, the DNA is TGTGCCATCAGTATTGGGACTTCGGGGAACCAGCCCCAGCATTTT. It specifies CAISIGTSGNQPQHF.

The chain combines TRBV29-1 with TRBJ2-5, with D possibly matching TRBD1 (5 bases). CDR1 and CDR2 from the germline V gene are SQVTM and ANQGSEA. The CDR3 is 17 residues long. Trimming stripped 0 bases from V and 2 bases from J, with 19 bases between. The CDR3 sequence: CSVEDAWTMGLQETQYF. CDR3 sequence (DNA): TGCAGCGTTGAAGATGCCTGGACAATGGGGCTACAAGAGACCCAGTACTTC. Full variable domain (remainder filled in from reference TRBV29-1 and TRBJ2-5): SAVISQKPSRDICQRGTSLTIQCQVDSQVTMMFWYRQQPGQSLTLIATANQGSEATYESGFVIDKFPISRPNLTFSTLTVSNMSPEDSSIYLCSVEDAWTMGLQETQYFGPGTRLLVL.

This clonotype showed up just a few times. This chain joins TRBV7-9 and TRBJ2-2; 7 positions match TRBD2. This CDR3 contains 15 residues. Germline V CDR1 and CDR2: SEHNR, FQNEAQ (reference sequence). V gave up 6 bases and J gave up 2 bases; unmatched junction bases: 6. CDR3 residues: CASRERGTNTGELFF. DNA for the CDR3: TGTGCCAGCAGGGAGCGGGGAACCAACACCGGGGAGCTGTTTTTT.

This clonotype turned up a few times. The rearrangement uses TRBV6-6 and TRBJ2-5; 7 bases are a match to TRBD2. The ends lost 5 bases at V and 0 bases at J; junction bases unmatched: 0. Germline V gene lookup returns CDR1 MNHNY and CDR2 SVGAGI (reference sequence). The CDR3 covers 13 residues. The CDR3 region is CASSGLDQETQYF. The CDR3, as DNA: TGTGCCAGCAGTGGACTAGACCAAGAGACCCAGTACTTC.

This clonotype was observed at least ten times. The chain employs TRBV5-1 and TRBJ2-4, with D possibly being TRBD1 or TRBD2 (5 bases each). Germline V gives CDR1 SGHRS, CDR2 YFSETQ. The V end lost 4 bases, the J end lost 1 base, and 12 bases lay between the germline ends. This CDR3 has 15 residues. This CDR3 reads CASSQGTPAKNIQYF. The CDR3 DNA sequence: TGCGCCAGCAGCCAAGGGACGCCCGCCAAAAACATTCAGTACTTC. Looking up the rest from reference TRBV5-1 and TRBJ2-4 gives the full variable domain: KAGVTQTPRYLIKTRGQQVTLSCSPISGHRSVSWYQQTPGQGLQFLFEYFSETQRNKGNFPGRFSGRQFSNSRSEMNVSTLELGDSALYLCASSQGTPAKNIQYFGAGTRLSVL.